This TCR beta chain was sequenced during a study of blood T cell repertoires in COVID-19. Study information: Samples taken during acute and convalescent COVID-19 were collected in the United States, Italy and Spain. The analysed material was cDNA or gDNA that came from T cells, B-cell-depleted T cells, or PBMCs.

Germline values: CDR1 MDHEN, CDR2 SYDVKM. CDR3 length equals 14 residues. V trimming: 5 bases; J trimming: 10 bases; junction bases outside the gene matches: 12. The count of this clone is one. In the original workflow: Reference gene primers were amplified, and this amplification served to estimate nucleated cell counts. TCRdb's copy holds only in-frame clones and misses some; the assay was immunoSEQ multiplex PCR. V and J calls and clone size are as listed in that table; D and trimming were resolved from the DNA. Of approximately 270,000 clones listed, about four fifths were seen once; the top ten hold nearly 9%.

This TCR was sampled from a man of 80 years or more with acute or convalescent COVID-19. This chain uses TRBV28 with TRBJ2-3; TRBD1 matches at 7 bases. Sequencing input: peripheral blood. In DNA form, the CDR3 reads TGTGCCAGCAGTCCCCCGACAGGGTCCAGGGCGCAGTATTTT. This codes for CASSPPTGSRAQYF.